Measured by frequency, the clone carrying this T cell receptor (beta chain) is large (0.1 to 1%). Its cognate antigen is unknown. Only in-frame clones appear in the TCRdb table, and some are missing; sequencing was by immunoSEQ multiplex PCR. The sample table sets out roughly 860 clones. CDR1 is LNHDA and CDR2 is SQIVND in the germline V gene (reference sequence). The CDR3 sequence is 12 residues long. Only the protein sequence is given. The sample is drawn from a study of synovial regulatory T cells in juvenile arthritis. The overall study: A few patients were therapy-naive; five to seven received methotrexate alone.

Matched peripheral blood accompanied the synovial fluid taken from each patient with active arthritis. Donors were approximately eleven juvenile idiopathic arthritis patients with active disease, 3 polyarticular and 8 oligoarticular. General observations from the study: CDR3 overlap with synovial Tregs was higher for iaTregs than other blood Tregs. iaTreg TCR repertoires were largely private across patients and partially overlapped synovial Teff and blood CPL.

The receptor comes from a donor younger than 30 with juvenile idiopathic arthritis. The sequenced sample consisted of Treg cells from the synovium. The V call is TRBV19, the J call TRBJ1-2; the TRBD1 assignment by TCRdb is unverifiable without DNA. CDR3 region: CASSMQTYGYTF.